This TCR beta chain was captured by sequencing in a study of control samples from healthy donors and cancer patients. Only in-frame clones appear in the TCRdb table, and some are missing; sequencing was by immunoSEQ multiplex PCR. There are 150,000 or so clones in the sample; about 90% occur only once, and 12% lies in the top ten. The V end was cut by 5 bases, the J end by 8 bases, with 18 bases between. Germline V gene data show CDR1 as LNHDA and CDR2 as SQIVND (reference sequence). The CDR3 extends over 14 amino acids. The receptor was isolated from a man between 25 and 39 years old in good health. Specimen: blood. The genes are TRBV19 and TRBJ1-1; no clear D. The CDR3 DNA is TGTGCCAGTAGTCCCGTTGGCCCAGGCGGGGAAGCTTTCTTT. Translated: CASSPVGPGGEAFF.